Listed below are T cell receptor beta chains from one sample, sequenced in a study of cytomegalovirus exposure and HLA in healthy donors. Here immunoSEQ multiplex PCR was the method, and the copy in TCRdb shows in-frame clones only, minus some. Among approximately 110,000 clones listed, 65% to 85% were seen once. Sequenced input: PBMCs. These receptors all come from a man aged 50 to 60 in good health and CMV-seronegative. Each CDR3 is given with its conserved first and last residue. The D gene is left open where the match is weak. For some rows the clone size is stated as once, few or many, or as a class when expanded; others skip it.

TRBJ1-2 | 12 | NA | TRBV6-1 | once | TGTGCCAGCAGTGACTCAGATTATGGCTACACCTTC | CASSDSDYGYTF
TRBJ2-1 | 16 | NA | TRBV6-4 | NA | TGTGCCAGCAGTGTAGAGGGCCGTAGCTCCTACAATGAGCAGTTCTTC | CASSVEGRSSYNEQFF
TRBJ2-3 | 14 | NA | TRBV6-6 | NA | TGTGCCAGCACGAGACAGGTGTGGGGTGATACGCAGTATTTT | CASTRQVWGDTQYF
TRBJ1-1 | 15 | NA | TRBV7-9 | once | TGTTCCAGCAGAGCGAGGGCTATACGGAACACTGAAGCTTTCTTT | CSSRARAIRNTEAFF
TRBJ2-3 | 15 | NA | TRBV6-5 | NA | TGTGCCAGCAGTTCGGAACAGGGTTTCACAGATACGCAGTATTTT | CASSSEQGFTDTQYF
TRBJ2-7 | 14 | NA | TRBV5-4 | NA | TGTGCCAGCAGCAGGCGGCCAGGGGAGTCCGAGCAGTACTTC | CASSRRPGESEQYF
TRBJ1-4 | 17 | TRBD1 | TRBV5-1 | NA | TGCGCCAGCAGCGAGCGGACAGGGGGTATTGGGAAGGAAAAACTGTTTTTT | CASSERTGGIGKEKLFF
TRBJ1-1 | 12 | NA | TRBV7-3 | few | TGTGCCAGCAGCTTATTGGGGGGGGAAACTTTCTTT | CASSLLGGETFF
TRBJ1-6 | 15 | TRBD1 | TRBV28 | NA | TGTGCCAGCAGTGCCCGGACAGGAGATAATTCACCCCTCCACTTT | CASSARTGDNSPLHF
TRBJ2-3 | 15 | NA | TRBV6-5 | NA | TGTGCCAGCAGTTACCGGGCGACAGGATCAGATACGCAGTATTTT | CASSYRATGSDTQYF
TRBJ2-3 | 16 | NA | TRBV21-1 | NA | TGTGCCAGCAGCCCTCCCGACAGGGGGCGCATTTACGCGCAGTATTTT | CASSPPDRGRIYAQYF
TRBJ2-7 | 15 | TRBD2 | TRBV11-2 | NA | TGTGCCAGCACCAATCTGGGACTAGCGGGCTACGAGCAGTACTTC | CASTNLGLAGYEQYF
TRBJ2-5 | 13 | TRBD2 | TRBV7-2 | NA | TGTGCCAGCAGCTTAATGGGAGGGGAGACCCAGTACTTC | CASSLMGGETQYF
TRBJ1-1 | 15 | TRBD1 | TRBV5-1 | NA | TGCGCCAGCAGCTTGGCAGGACAGGTTAACACTGAAGCTTTCTTT | CASSLAGQVNTEAFF
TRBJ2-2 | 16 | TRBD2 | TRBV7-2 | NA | TGTGCCAGCAGGGTATCCGGGACTAGCGAACCCGGGGAGCTGTTTTTT | CASRVSGTSEPGELFF
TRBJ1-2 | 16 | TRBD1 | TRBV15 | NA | TGTGCCACCAGCAGAGACAGGGGGATCACTAACTATGGCTACACCTTC | CATSRDRGITNYGYTF
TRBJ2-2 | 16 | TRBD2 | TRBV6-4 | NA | TGTGCCAGCAGCTCACTAGCGAAAGGAAACACCGGGGAGCTGTTTTTT | CASSSLAKGNTGELFF
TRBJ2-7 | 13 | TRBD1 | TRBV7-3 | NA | TGTGCCAGCAGCTTAGGGACAGGGGGCGAGCAGTACTTC | CASSLGTGGEQYF
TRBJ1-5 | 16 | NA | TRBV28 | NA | TGTGCCAGCACTTCCCCGGGGTACCCTAGCAATCAGCCCCAGCATTTT | CASTSPGYPSNQPQHF
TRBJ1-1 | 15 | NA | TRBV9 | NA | TGTGCCAGCAGCGTAATCGGGGGGCGCGGATCTGAAGCTTTCTTT | CASSVIGGRGSEAFF
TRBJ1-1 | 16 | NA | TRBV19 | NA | TGTGCCAGTAGTATTTTGGGGATTGGGAGGAACACTGAAGCTTTCTTT | CASSILGIGRNTEAFF
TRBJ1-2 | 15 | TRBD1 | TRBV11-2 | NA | TGTGCCAGCAGCTTACGGGCGACAGGGTCTGGAGGCTACACCTTC | CASSLRATGSGGYTF
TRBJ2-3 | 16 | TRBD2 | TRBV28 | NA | TGTGCCAGCAGTTTATTTGAGCGGGGGGGATCTGATACGCAGTATTTT | CASSLFERGGSDTQYF
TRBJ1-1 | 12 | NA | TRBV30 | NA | TGTGCCTGGATAAATTCAGGGACTGAAGCTTTCTTT | CAWINSGTEAFF
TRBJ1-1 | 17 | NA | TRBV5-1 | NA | TGCGCCAGCAGCTTGGACGGAGTCGGCAGGGCGACCACTGAAGCTTTCTTT | CASSLDGVGRATTEAFF
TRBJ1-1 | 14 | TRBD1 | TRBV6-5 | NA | TGTGCCAGCAGTTACCGACAGGGGTATGGTGAAGCTTTCTTT | CASSYRQGYGEAFF
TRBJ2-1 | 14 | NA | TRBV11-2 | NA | TGTGCCAGCGGGGCAGGTCCGTCCTACAATGAGCAGTTCTTC | CASGAGPSYNEQFF
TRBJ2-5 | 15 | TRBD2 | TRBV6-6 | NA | TGTGCCAGCAGTTACAATGCGGGGGTGGGAGAGACCCAGTACTTC | CASSYNAGVGETQYF
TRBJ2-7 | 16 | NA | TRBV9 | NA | TGTGCCAGCAGCGCTCGACCGACAGGATTTCCCCGCGAGCAGTACTTC | CASSARPTGFPREQYF
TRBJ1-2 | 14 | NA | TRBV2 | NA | TGTGCCAGCAGAGGTGCTCCGAGCGGCGGGGCCCGCCAGTTC | CASRGAPSGGARQF
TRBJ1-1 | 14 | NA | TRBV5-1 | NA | TGCGCCAGCAGCCTGGTTTCCATGAACACTGAAGCTTTCTTT | CASSLVSMNTEAFF
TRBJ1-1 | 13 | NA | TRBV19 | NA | TGTGCCAGTACTGGAGAGGGGAGGACTGAAGCTTTCTTT | CASTGEGRTEAFF
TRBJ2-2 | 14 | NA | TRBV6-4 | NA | TGTGCCAGCAAGGGACTTTGGAACACCGGGGAGCTGTTTTTT | CASKGLWNTGELFF
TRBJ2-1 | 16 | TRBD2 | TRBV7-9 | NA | TGTGCCAGCAGCCGGATAGCGGGAGTCTCCTACAATGAGCAGTTCTTC | CASSRIAGVSYNEQFF
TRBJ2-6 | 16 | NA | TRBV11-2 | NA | TGTGCCAGCAGTCACGAACGGAGGGTGGAGGCCAACGTCCTGACTTTC | CASSHERRVEANVLTF
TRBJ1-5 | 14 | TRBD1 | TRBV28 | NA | TGTGCCGGATGGACAGGTCTGCGCAATCAGCCCCAGCATTTT | CAGWTGLRNQPQHF
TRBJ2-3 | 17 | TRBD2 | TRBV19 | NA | TGTGCCAGTAGCTGGACTAGCGGGGCTTCTAGCACAGATACGCAGTATTTT | CASSWTSGASSTDTQYF
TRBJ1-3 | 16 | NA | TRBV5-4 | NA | TGTGCCAGCAGCGATTCGGGGAGACGCTCTGGAAACACCATATATTTT | CASSDSGRRSGNTIYF
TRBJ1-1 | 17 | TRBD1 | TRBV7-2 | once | TGTGCCAGCAGCGTAACGGGACAGGGGGTTTTGAACACTGAAGCTTTCTTT | CASSVTGQGVLNTEAFF
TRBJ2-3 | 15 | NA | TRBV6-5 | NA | TGTGCCAGCAGTTACGGGCCCGGTGAGACAGATACGCAGTATTTT | CASSYGPGETDTQYF
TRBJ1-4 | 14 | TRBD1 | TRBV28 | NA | TGTGCCATAACTGACAGGGCGACTAATGAAAAACTGTTTTTT | CAITDRATNEKLFF
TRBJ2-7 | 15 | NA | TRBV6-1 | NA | TGTGCCAGCAGTGAGGGGTGGGGCCCTGCCTACGAGCAGTACTTC | CASSEGWGPAYEQYF
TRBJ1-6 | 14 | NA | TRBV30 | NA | TGTGCCTGGAGTCTCGGCTCCTATAATTCACCCCTCCACTTT | CAWSLGSYNSPLHF
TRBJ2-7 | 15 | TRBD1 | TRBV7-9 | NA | TGTGCCAGCAGCCCCCTGCCGGGACAGGGATACGAGCAGTACTTC | CASSPLPGQGYEQYF
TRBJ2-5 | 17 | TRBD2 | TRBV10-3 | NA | TGTGCCATCAGTGAGTCAACTAGCGGGAGTGGGCAAGAGACCCAGTACTTC | CAISESTSGSGQETQYF
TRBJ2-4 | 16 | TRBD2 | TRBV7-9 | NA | TGTGCCAGCAGCCCCGGGACTAGCGAACGCAAAAACATTCAGTACTTC | CASSPGTSERKNIQYF
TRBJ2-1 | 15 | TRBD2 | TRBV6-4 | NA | TGTGCCAGCAGCGCGGGACTAGCAATCGACAATGAGCAGTTCTTC | CASSAGLAIDNEQFF
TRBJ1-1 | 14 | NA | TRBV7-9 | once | TGTGCCAGCAGCGGGCGGAGGAGTAACACTGAAGCTTTCTTT | CASSGRRSNTEAFF
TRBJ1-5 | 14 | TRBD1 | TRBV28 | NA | TGTGCCAGCAGTCAAAGGACAGGGGATCAGCCCCAGCATTTT | CASSQRTGDQPQHF
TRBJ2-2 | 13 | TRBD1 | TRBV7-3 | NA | TGTGCCAGCAGCTCGACAGGGCCCGGGGAGCTGTTTTTT | CASSSTGPGELFF
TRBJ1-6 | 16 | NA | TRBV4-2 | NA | TGTGCCAGCAGCCAAATACTGGGACTTAATAATTCACCCCTCCACTTT | CASSQILGLNNSPLHF
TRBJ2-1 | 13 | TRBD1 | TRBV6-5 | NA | TGTGCCAGCAGGGACAGGGTTGACAATGAGCAGTTCTTC | CASRDRVDNEQFF
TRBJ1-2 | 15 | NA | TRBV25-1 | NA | TGTGCCAGCAGTGATGCTTTGGGGGGGAACTATGGCTACACCTTC | CASSDALGGNYGYTF
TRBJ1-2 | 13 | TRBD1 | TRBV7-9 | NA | TGTGCCAGCAGCCTAGGGACAGGCTATGGCTACACCTTC | CASSLGTGYGYTF
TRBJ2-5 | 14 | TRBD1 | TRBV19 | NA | TGTGCCAGTAGCAAGGGACAGGGGGCAGAGACCCAGTACTTC | CASSKGQGAETQYF